A selection of T cell receptor beta chains follows, all from one sample in a study of blood T cell repertoires in COVID-19. Profiling relied on immunoSEQ multiplex PCR, and the TCRdb table lists in-frame clones only, not all of them. The sample includes 150,000 to 200,000 clones, around 86% of them seen just once. The sample comprised peripheral blood. The receptors originated from a woman older than 75 in a cohort sampled during active or convalescent COVID-19. CDR3s include the opening cysteine and the closing phenylalanine or tryptophan. A D gene is named only where the DNA matches it firmly. The listing skips clone size in some rows; elsewhere it reads once, few, many or a size class.

d_gene,v_gene,abundance,j_gene,CDR3aa,CDR3nt
NA,TRBV5-1,NA,TRBJ2-1,CASSLGGRPSNEQFF,TGCGCCAGCAGCTTAGGAGGGAGGCCTAGCAATGAGCAGTTCTTC
NA,TRBV3-1/TRBV3-2,NA,TRBJ1-6,CASSQAGSGRASPLHF,TGTGCCAGCAGCCAAGCGGGATCGGGTAGGGCTTCACCCCTCCACTTT
TRBD1,TRBV5-1,NA,TRBJ1-2,CASSSGQEGFYGYTF,TGCGCCAGCAGCTCGGGACAGGAAGGCTTCTATGGCTACACCTTC
NA,TRBV12-2,NA,TRBJ2-1,CASRRQQGSSYNEQFF,TGTGCAAGTCGCCGTCAACAGGGGAGCTCCTACAATGAGCAGTTCTTC
TRBD1,TRBV29-1,NA,TRBJ2-5,CSVTPGQGVRETQYF,TGCAGCGTGACGCCGGGACAGGGGGTAAGAGAGACCCAGTACTTC
NA,TRBV9,NA,TRBJ2-3,CASSSGEVTDTQYF,TGTGCCAGCAGCTCCGGGGAGGTCACAGATACGCAGTATTTT
NA,TRBV2,NA,TRBJ1-5,CASTAGRGSNQPQHF,TGTGCCAGCACAGCGGGGAGAGGTAGCAATCAGCCCCAGCATTTT
NA,TRBV4-1,NA,TRBJ2-1,CASSQERGPIYNEQFF,TGCGCCAGCAGCCAAGAGCGGGGGCCGATCTACAATGAGCAGTTCTTC
NA,TRBV24-1,NA,TRBJ1-4,CATSDGATNEKLFF,TGTGCCACCAGTGACGGAGCAACTAATGAAAAACTGTTTTTT
TRBD1,TRBV11-3,NA,TRBJ1-1,CASSLYDRGWTEAFF,TGTGCCAGCAGCTTGTACGACAGGGGCTGGACTGAAGCTTTCTTT
TRBD1,TRBV19,NA,TRBJ2-1,CASSQPEVTQGASYNEQFF,TGTGCCAGTAGTCAACCTGAAGTTACCCAGGGGGCCAGCTACAATGAGCAGTTCTTC
TRBD1,TRBV5-1,NA,TRBJ1-2,CASTGQGYGYTF,TGCGCCAGCACGGGACAGGGGTATGGCTACACCTTC
TRBD1,TRBV2,NA,TRBJ2-6,CASSESSGTAYSGANVLTF,TGTGCCAGCAGTGAATCTTCCGGGACAGCTTACTCTGGGGCCAACGTCCTGACTTTC
NA,TRBV7-6,NA,TRBJ1-1,CASSPPYRENTEAFF,TGTGCCAGCAGCCCACCTTACAGGGAGAACACTGAAGCTTTCTTT
NA,TRBV9,NA,TRBJ1-1,CASSTNGPNEAFF,TGTGCCAGCAGCACAAATGGGCCCAATGAAGCTTTCTTT
TRBD2,TRBV28,NA,TRBJ2-7,CASSLASGGAYEQYF,TGTGCCAGCAGTTTGGCTAGCGGGGGGGCCTACGAGCAGTACTTC
TRBD2,TRBV5-5,NA,TRBJ2-3,CASSPGTSGARTDTQYF,TGTGCCAGCAGCCCGGGGACTAGCGGGGCAAGAACAGATACGCAGTATTTT
TRBD1,TRBV2,NA,TRBJ1-3,CASMPRGLGNTIYF,TGTGCCAGCATGCCCAGGGGGCTAGGAAACACCATATATTTT
TRBD1,TRBV5-1,NA,TRBJ1-4,CASRINSGGYEKLFF,TGCGCCAGCAGGATAAACTCAGGGGGCTATGAAAAACTGTTTTTT
NA,TRBV5-5,NA,TRBJ1-1,CASTRESSTEAFF,TGTGCCAGCACCAGGGAATCAAGCACTGAAGCTTTCTTT
NA,TRBV15,once,TRBJ1-2,CATSRDLISGYTF,TGTGCCACCAGCAGAGACTTGATTAGTGGCTACACCTTC
TRBD1,TRBV27,NA,TRBJ1-3,CASSGTESGNTIYF,TGTGCCAGCAGTGGGACAGAGTCAGGAAACACCATATATTTT
NA,TRBV9,NA,TRBJ2-5,CASSVVGGLETQYF,TGTGCCAGCAGCGTAGTCGGGGGTTTGGAGACCCAGTACTTC
NA,TRBV29-1,NA,TRBJ2-1,CSVGSVLYNEQFF,TGCAGCGTTGGTTCAGTTCTCTACAATGAGCAGTTCTTC
TRBD1,TRBV28,NA,TRBJ2-2,CASSPLGRGHTGELFF,TGTGCCAGCAGTCCACTCGGAAGGGGGCATACCGGGGAGCTGTTTTTT
TRBD1,TRBV19,NA,TRBJ1-2,CASSIDPRQGAAYGYTF,TGTGCCAGTAGTATAGATCCCCGACAGGGGGCGGCCTATGGCTACACCTTC
TRBD1,TRBV6-5,NA,TRBJ1-2,CASTQRGLEYGYTF,TGTGCCAGCACCCAAAGGGGGCTTGAGTATGGCTACACCTTC
NA,TRBV6-2/TRBV6-3,NA,TRBJ1-6,CASSRPWSSYNSPLHF,TGTGCCAGCAGTCGACCCTGGAGCTCCTATAATTCACCCCTCCACTTT
TRBD2,TRBV24-1,few,TRBJ2-2,CATSIAGTNTGELFF,TGTGCCACCAGTATAGCGGGGACGAACACCGGGGAGCTGTTTTTT
TRBD1,TRBV6-1,NA,TRBJ1-4,CASSEGQMNEKLFF,TGTGCCAGCAGTGAGGGACAGATGAATGAAAAACTGTTTTTT
TRBD1,TRBV11-3,NA,TRBJ1-6,CASSQGAGNSPLHF,TGTGCCAGCAGCCAGGGGGCCGGGAATTCACCCCTCCACTTT
NA,TRBV5-1,few,TRBJ1-2,CASSLGGGAGYGYTF,TGCGCCAGCAGCTTGGGTGGGGGCGCTGGCTATGGCTACACCTTC
TRBD2,TRBV5-1,NA,TRBJ2-1,CASSLGIAGVTYNEQFF,TGCGCCAGCAGCTTGGGGATAGCGGGAGTAACCTACAATGAGCAGTTCTTC
NA,TRBV9,few,TRBJ1-2,CASSVAGRGAGYTF,TGTGCCAGCAGCGTAGCTGGTCGGGGGGCCGGCTACACCTTC
NA,TRBV29-1,once,TRBJ1-1,CSAGYGNTEAFF,TGCAGCGCCGGTTATGGGAACACTGAAGCTTTCTTT
NA,TRBV21-1,NA,TRBJ1-1,CASSNSGGEKKAFF,TGTGCCAGCAGCAACTCGGGGGGGGAGAAGAAAGCTTTCTTT
TRBD1,TRBV7-2,NA,TRBJ2-2,CASSLVTGDTGELFF,TGTGCCAGCAGCTTAGTGACAGGGGACACCGGGGAGCTGTTTTTT
TRBD1,TRBV7-2,NA,TRBJ2-1,CASSLRTGGRNEQFF,TGTGCCAGCAGCCTCAGGACAGGGGGGCGGAATGAGCAGTTCTTC
TRBD2,TRBV7-2,NA,TRBJ2-3,CASRGGLVAYGRGTDTQYF,TGTGCCAGCCGAGGGGGACTAGTAGCTTACGGGCGTGGCACAGATACGCAGTATTTT
NA,TRBV6-2/TRBV6-3,NA,TRBJ1-5,CASSYAQVQPQHF,TGTGCCAGCAGTTACGCACAGGTCCAGCCCCAGCATTTT
NA,TRBV12-1,NA,TRBJ2-2,CASSLNGLAGGQGTGELFF,TGTGCCAGCAGCCTCAACGGACTAGCGGGGGGGCAGGGCACCGGGGAGCTGTTTTTT
NA,TRBV7-2,NA,TRBJ1-1,CASSTEEATEAFF,TGTGCCAGCAGCACCGAAGAAGCCACTGAAGCTTTCTTT
TRBD1,TRBV5-1,NA,TRBJ1-2,CASSLDRGDYGYTF,TGCGCCAGCAGTCTCGACAGGGGGGACTATGGCTACACCTTC
TRBD1,TRBV11-3,NA,TRBJ2-2,CASSPLGTVATGELFF,TGTGCCAGCAGCCCCCTCGGGACAGTCGCCACCGGGGAGCTGTTTTTT
TRBD1,TRBV6-2/TRBV6-3,NA,TRBJ2-7,CASSYRDRGNNEQYF,TGTGCCAGCAGTTACAGGGACAGGGGTAACAACGAGCAGTACTTC
TRBD2,TRBV18,NA,TRBJ2-5,CASYDSGKETQYF,TGTGCCAGCTATGATAGCGGGAAAGAGACCCAGTACTTC
TRBD2,TRBV4-3,NA,TRBJ2-3,CASSQDSHSGGGGSTDTQYF,TGCGCCAGCAGCCAAGATTCTCATTCGGGCGGCGGGGGTAGCACAGATACGCAGTATTTT
NA,TRBV19,NA,TRBJ2-1,CASRGLSGRFF,TGTGCCAGTAGGGGGCTGTCGGGTCGGTTCTTC
NA,TRBV30,NA,TRBJ1-5,CAWNDRPNQPQHF,TGTGCCTGGAACGACAGACCGAATCAGCCCCAGCATTTT
TRBD1,TRBV11-3,NA,TRBJ1-1,CASSSGDRGTEAFF,TGTGCCAGCAGCTCAGGGGACAGGGGAACTGAAGCTTTCTTT
NA,TRBV18,few,TRBJ2-7,CASSPGGNTVVSYEQYF,TGTGCCAGCTCACCGGGGGGAAACACCGTCGTCAGCTACGAGCAGTACTTC
NA,TRBV7-9,NA,TRBJ2-3,CASSLEGNTDTQYF,TGTGCCAGCAGCTTAGAGGGGAACACAGATACGCAGTATTTT
NA,TRBV4-3,NA,TRBJ1-5,CASSQDRAYQPQHF,TGCGCCAGCAGCCAAGACAGGGCGTATCAGCCCCAGCATTTT